The 23 T cell receptor beta chains given below trace back to one sample, sequenced in a study of beta chain features in type 1 diabetes. Of the isolated RNA, all was reverse transcribed, and so the sequenced material was expressed TCRB transcripts. Sequenced by immunoSEQ multiplex PCR; TCRdb stores in-frame clones only, minus some. The data show some 500,000 clones, 9.5% to 12% seen once. Sequenced: naive CD4+ T cells from blood. These receptors originate from a young woman in good health.

The rearrangement joins TRBV9 to TRBJ2-7, with 8 bases that match TRBD1. The CDR3 runs 16 residues. Trimming removed 4 bases from V and 5 bases from J; junction bases left unmatched: 14. Per germline, CDR1 SGDLS and CDR2 YYNGEE. CDR3 in amino acids: CASSPRKDRALDEQYF. The CDR3 coding sequence is TGTGCCAGCAGCCCTAGGAAGGACAGGGCCCTGGACGAGCAGTACTTC.

This clone showed up just a few times. This sequence joins TRBV25-1 and TRBJ2-2; D is undetermined. CDR1 is MGHDK and CDR2 is SYGVNS in the germline V gene. The CDR3 contains 14 residues. Trimming took off 2 bases at V and 0 bases at J, with 4 bases between the two ends. CDR3: CASSEAANTGELFF. The CDR3 DNA reads as TGTGCCAGCAGTGAAGCTGCGAACACCGGGGAGCTGTTTTTT.

The genes are TRBV5-8 and TRBJ2-5, with D possibly matching TRBD1 (5 bases). Germline-derived CDR1 and CDR2 are SGHTS and YDEGEE. Trimming took 1 base from V and 2 from J, leaving 18 bases between them. CDR3 size: 17 residues. CDR3 loop: CASSLYQQVASQETQYF. The CDR3 DNA is TGTGCCAGCAGCTTGTATCAACAGGTGGCCTCTCAAGAGACCCAGTACTTC. The entire variable domain, with the rest obtained from reference TRBV5-8 and TRBJ2-5, is as follows: EAGVTQSPTHLIKTRGQQATLRCSPISGHTSVYWYQQALGLGLQFLLWYDEGEERNRGNFPPRFSGRQFPNYSSELNVNALELEDSALYLCASSLYQQVASQETQYFGPGTRLLVL.

This clone was recorded a few times. The chain has TRBV11-3 and TRBJ1-3, with unresolved D. Trimming left V 5 bases short and J 3 bases short, with 17 bases between. Germline CDR1 SGHNT, CDR2 YENEEA. This CDR3 region has 16 residues. CDR3 loop: CASSPGGGRSGNTIYF. The CDR3 DNA sequence: TGTGCCAGCAGCCCAGGAGGTGGAAGAAGTGGAAACACCATATATTTT.

The chain's CDR3 is CASSFSQGSYQETQYF. The CDR3 region has the DNA TGTGCCAGCAGCTTCTCCCAGGGGAGTTACCAAGAGACCCAGTACTTC. The rearrangement joins TRBV5-4 to TRBJ2-5; D might be TRBD1 (6 bases). CDR1 SGHNT and CDR2 YYREEE come from the germline V gene (reference sequence). Trimming left V 2 bases short and J 0 bases short, with 14 bases between. The CDR3 runs 16 residues.

The chain has TRBV18 and TRBJ2-5; 7 bases agree with TRBD2. Per the germline V gene, CDR1 is KGHSH and CDR2 is LQKENI. The CDR3 runs 14 residues. The V segment lost 2 bases and the J segment 5 bases; nucleotides outside the gene matches: 5. The CDR3 sequence: CASSPMGTIETQYF. The CDR3 DNA reads as TGTGCCAGCTCACCAATGGGGACTATCGAGACCCAGTACTTC.

The table lists this clone with a few counts. This chain uses TRBV5-1 with TRBJ2-5, with unresolved D. The CDR3 is 12 amino acids. Germline V gives CDR1 SGHRS, CDR2 YFSETQ. Trimming took off 2 bases at V and 6 bases at J, with 8 bases between the two ends. In nucleotides, the CDR3 is TGCGCCAGCAGCTTAAACGAAAAGACCCAGTACTTC. Protein sequence: CASSLNEKTQYF.

The J gene is TRBJ1-5, the V gene TRBV10-3, with D possibly TRBD1 on 5 matching bases. The CDR3 runs to 14 residues. The ends were cut back, 2 bases at V and 6 bases at J, with 11 bases in the middle. CDR1 and CDR2 from the germline V gene are ENHRY and SYGVKD. The CDR3 reads CAISENGGSQPQHF. CDR3 DNA sequence: TGTGCCATCAGTGAGAATGGGGGGAGTCAGCCCCAGCATTTT.

The CDR3 nucleotides are TGTGCCAGCAGCTCTCAGATGTCGGGACTACCTTACAATGAGCAGTTCTTC. Protein product: CASSSQMSGLPYNEQFF. The chain carries TRBV7-9 and TRBJ2-1; 7 positions match TRBD2. CDR1 and CDR2 (germline): SEHNR, FQNEAQ (reference sequence). The CDR3 runs 17 residues. The V segment lost 4 bases and the J segment 4 bases; nucleotides outside the gene matches: 13.

The V and J genes are TRBV30 and TRBJ1-5; 7 bases map to TRBD1. CDR1 and CDR2 from the germline V gene are GTSNPN and SVGIG (reference sequence). With 2 bases clipped from V and 3 bases from J, the junction kept 10 bases outside the gene matches. This CDR3 is 16 amino acids long. In DNA form, the CDR3 reads TGTGCCTGGAGTAACCGGGACAGACTGTACAATCAGCCCCAGCATTTT. This codes for CAWSNRDRLYNQPQHF.

A few counts support this clone. This sequence joins TRBV30 and TRBJ1-1; D is ambiguous. The CDR3 is 13 residues long. Germline V gene sequence: CDR1 GTSNPN, CDR2 SVGIG (reference sequence). V gave up 3 bases and J gave up 0 bases, with 8 bases separating them. This chain's CDR3 is CAWSRVVNTEAFF. CDR3 nucleotides: TGTGCCTGGAGCCGAGTGGTGAACACTGAAGCTTTCTTT.

This clone was found a few times. The chain combines TRBV7-2 with TRBJ2-1; 7 bases agree with TRBD2. J lost 14 bases, V lost 1 base, and 2 bases had no gene match. The CDR3 runs to 11 residues. Germline V gene lookup returns CDR1 SGHTA and CDR2 FQGNSA. This CDR3 reads CASSLDGGKFF. The CDR3 bases are TGTGCCAGCAGCTTAGACGGGGGGAAGTTCTTC.

The chain carries TRBV9 and TRBJ2-2, with D possibly matching TRBD1 (5 bases). Trimming removed 0 bases from V and 1 base from J, with 10 bases in between. Germline CDR1 is SGDLS and CDR2 is YYNGEE. The length of the CDR3 is 16 residues. CDR3 amino acids: CASSVVPTVNTGELFF. CDR3 coding DNA: TGTGCCAGCAGCGTAGTTCCGACAGTGAACACCGGGGAGCTGTTTTTT.

This clone was found a few times. The V call is TRBV29-1, the J call TRBJ2-1; TRBD2 aligns across 13 bases. The CDR3 contains 14 residues. Germline lookup yields CDR1 SQVTM and CDR2 ANQGSEA. The V gene end was trimmed by 4 bases and the J gene end by 9 bases; junction bases not matched to a gene: 6. In DNA, the CDR3 is TGCAGCGTTGTGACTAGCGGGAGGTGGGGTGAGCAGTTCTTC. This translates into CSVVTSGRWGEQFF.

This chain uses TRBV6-5 with TRBJ2-6; D is unresolved. CDR1 is MNHEY, CDR2 SVGAGI, per germline. The germline V and J ends were trimmed by 0 bases and 3 bases, with 6 bases remaining between them. The CDR3 has 15 residues. CDR3 coding DNA: TGTGCCAGCAGTTACTCGAATTTTGGGGCCAACGTCCTGACTTTC. Residues: CASSYSNFGANVLTF.

This clone was recorded a few times. The chain has TRBV2 and TRBJ2-1, with D uncertain. V lost 6 bases, J lost 4 bases, and 19 bases lay in between. Germline CDR1 reads SNHLY; CDR2 reads FYNNEI. CDR3 size: 16 residues. CDR3 in amino acids: CASRVSIKPLYNEQFF. As DNA, the CDR3 is TGTGCCAGCAGAGTCAGTATCAAACCTTTGTACAATGAGCAGTTCTTC. Together with reference TRBV2 and TRBJ2-1, the CDR3 gives the full variable domain: EPEVTQTPSHQVTQMGQEVILRCVPISNHLYFYWYRQILGQKVEFLVSFYNNEISEKSEIFDDQFSVERPDGSNFTLKIRSTKLEDSAMYFCASRVSIKPLYNEQFFGPGTRLTVL.

This sequence joins TRBV5-1 and TRBJ2-2; D remains ambiguous. This CDR3 has 14 amino acids. V shed 2 bases and J shed 6 bases, with 11 bases lying between them. Germline CDR1 is SGHRS and CDR2 is YFSETQ. CDR3 residues: CASSLRVSSGELFF. CDR3 DNA: TGCGCCAGCAGCTTAAGGGTATCGTCCGGGGAGCTGTTTTTT.

The rearrangement uses TRBV11-2 and TRBJ2-3; 14 bases are shared with TRBD2. The CDR3 runs to 16 residues. From germline, CDR1 is SGHAT and CDR2 FQNNGV. V shed 3 bases and J 3 bases; nucleotides not matched to a gene: 2. Here the CDR3 DNA reads TGTGCCAGCAGCTTGGGGACTAGCGGGAGTACAGATACGCAGTATTTT. The encoded protein is CASSLGTSGSTDTQYF. Full variable domain (missing parts from reference TRBV11-2 and TRBJ2-3): EAGVAQSPRYKIIEKRQSVAFWCNPISGHATLYWYQQILGQGPKLLIQFQNNGVVDDSQLPKDRFSAERLKGVDSTLKIQPAKLEDSAVYLCASSLGTSGSTDTQYFGPGTRLTVL.

This chain uses TRBV7-2 with TRBJ1-2; D gene unclear. The CDR3 is 14 residues long. Germline V gene data show CDR1 as SGHTA and CDR2 as FQGNSA. The V end was cut by 5 bases, the J end by 0 bases, with 10 bases between. The CDR3 is CASSVGGPNYGYTF. In DNA, the CDR3 is TGTGCCAGCAGCGTCGGAGGGCCTAACTATGGCTACACCTTC. The variable domain in full, completed from reference TRBV7-2 and TRBJ1-2, reads GAGVSQSPSNKVTEKGKDVELRCDPISGHTALYWYRQSLGQGLEFLIYFQGNSAPDKSGLPSDRFSAERTGGSVSTLTIQRTQQEDSAVYLCASSVGGPNYGYTFGSGTRLTVV.

The rearrangement uses TRBV30 and TRBJ1-2; D remains ambiguous. CDR1 GTSNPN and CDR2 SVGIG come from the germline V gene (reference sequence). V lost 0 bases and J lost 1, with 9 bases in between. This CDR3 spans 14 amino acids. CDR3 nucleotides: TGTGCCTGGAGTGTCCTGGGCAGTAACTATGGCTACACCTTC. Amino acid sequence: CAWSVLGSNYGYTF.

In this sample, this clone turned up a few times. The chain has TRBV2 and TRBJ1-2, with D perhaps TRBD1 (5 bases). The CDR3 consists of 14 residues. Germline V gene sequence: CDR1 SNHLY, CDR2 FYNNEI. V was pared by 7 bases and J by 3 bases, with 15 bases between. The CDR3 spells CASTLQGRDYGYTF. CDR3 DNA: TGTGCCAGCACCCTCCAGGGTAGGGACTATGGCTACACCTTC.

This clone was seen a handful of times. The chain links TRBV5-6 to TRBJ2-2; no definite D call. Per germline, CDR1 SGHDT and CDR2 YYEEEE. Trimming cost V 1 base and J 1 base, with 8 bases left between them. The CDR3 extends over 15 amino acids. The CDR3 region has the DNA TGTGCCAGCAGCTTGTTCCAAATGAACACCGGGGAGCTGTTTTTT. Translated, it gives CASSLFQMNTGELFF. Using reference TRBV5-6 and TRBJ2-2 for the parts outside the CDR3, the full variable domain is DAGVTQSPTHLIKTRGQQVTLRCSPKSGHDTVSWYQQALGQGPQFIFQYYEEEERQRGNFPDRFSGHQFPNYSSELNVNALLLGDSALYLCASSLFQMNTGELFFGEGSRLTVL.

The rearrangement uses TRBV9 and TRBJ1-3; 7 positions match TRBD1. Germline loops: CDR1 SGDLS, CDR2 YYNGEE. The CDR3 loop spans 16 amino acids. Losses at the gene ends were 7 bases for V and 0 bases for J; bases not matched to a gene: 10. This CDR3 is CASALAGGNSGNTIYF. For the CDR3, the DNA is TGTGCCAGCGCACTGGCAGGGGGGAACTCTGGAAACACCATATATTTT.